The TCR beta chain described here comes from a study of blood T cell repertoires in COVID-19. Across the study: Acute and convalescent COVID-19 samples came from the United States, Italy and Spain. The analysed material was cDNA or gDNA that came from T cells, B-cell-depleted T cells, or PBMCs.

With respect to this clone: Other DNA sequences within the sample encode an identical CDR3.

Original data processing: The authors estimated nucleated cell counts from reference gene primer amplification. Libraries were prepared by immunoSEQ multiplex PCR; TCRdb keeps only in-frame clonotypes and omits some of them. That table furnishes V, J and clone size, whereas the DNA furnished D and trimming. Of tens of thousands of clones in the sample, 80% to 90% were seen once. The clonotype comes from a woman aged 60-75 years with acute or convalescent COVID-19. Sequencing was performed on peripheral blood.

The CDR3 loop reads CASSALAGGSYEQYF. The CDR3 DNA reads TGTGCCAGCAGTGCTCTAGCGGGAGGGTCCTACGAGCAGTACTTC. The rearrangement links TRBV2 to TRBJ2-7, with 12 bases matching TRBD2. CDR1 and CDR2 (germline): SNHLY, FYNNEI. The trim removed 4 bases at V and 1 base at J, leaving 2 bases unmatched. The CDR3 covers 15 residues.